The following is a T cell receptor (beta chain) sequence with its context. This clonotype was counted a few times. Its target antigen remains unknown. Per-nucleotide qualities are absent, and no much larger clonotype sits a single base away. The sample belongs to a study of blood T cells in healthy people across ages (dated by TCRdb to between 2014 and 2017). With respect to the entire study: In model experiments, template switching captured roughly one uniquely barcoded TCR beta cDNA molecule for every two T cells. Using deep sequencing normalized with unique cDNA molecular identifiers, the study measured how TCR beta repertoire diversity changes with age. Four age groups were formed from the donors: young (average 16 years), middle-aged (just under 40), aged (under 70) and long-lived (less than 85). To avoid experimental bias, donors of different ages were spread randomly across the sequencing lanes. Two additional independent replicas of 1 million unique cDNA reads from the same blood draw were analyzed for two donors (one aged 18 to 30 and one aged 80 or older).

Systemically healthy Caucasian individuals from Russia, 39 in total and aged roughly 6 to 90 years, were included as donors. About 10 milliliters of peripheral blood were drawn from each donor into EDTA-treated Vacutainer tubes. Ficoll-Paque density-gradient centrifugation was used to isolate PBMCs, with at least 6 million obtained per sample. Total RNA was extracted from PBMCs with Trizol reagent, with at least 6 micrograms obtained per sample. For every donor, an aliquot of PBMCs went through flow cytometry to measure the percentages of naive CD45RAhigh/CD27high T cells. Findings and caveats that apply to the study as a whole: Total diversity estimates from one million sequenced T cells were considered lower bounds and underestimates. As age increased, observed TCR beta diversity per million T cells dropped in a roughly linear way, and a significant reduction was already evident by age 40. The long-lived group showed more naive CD4+ T cells, fewer expanded clones and increased TCR diversity than the aged group, suggesting age selection. A strong correlation was found between observed TCR beta diversity and the percentage of naive T cells measured by flow cytometry. Donor CMV infection status was unknown, potentially confounding age-related changes in expanded clonotypes. Conclusive comparison of naive and antigen-experienced compartments was prevented by the profiling of bulk unsorted PBMCs.

The library relied on 5' RACE. TCRdb shows the sequencer as Illumina HiSeq 2500. A second PCR of roughly 7 to 11 cycles was performed with a sample-barcoded 5' primer and a J-beta primer mix. Each TCR beta cDNA molecule received a unique molecular identifier from a template-switch 5' adaptor carrying 12 random nucleotides. At least 2.5 million CDR3-containing paired-end reads were obtained from each sample. All of the RNA was converted into first-strand cDNA using the Mint cDNA synthesis kit, with a TRBC-specific oligonucleotide serving as the primer. All cDNA was treated with uracil-DNA glycosylase and then went through a first 18-cycle PCR with the universal primers M1SS and BC2_uni_R. The authors processed their data as follows. Each sample was normalized by randomly selecting 1 million high-quality reads, each carrying a distinct molecular identifier. Reads with shared molecular identifiers were discarded instead of being binned into consensus sequences. MiTCR, run with a Q25 quality threshold and the strictest error-elimination algorithm, handled CDR3 identification, clonotype clustering and error correction. Lower-bound total TCR beta diversity was estimated with a nonparametric unseen species model using Euler transformation. The raw public reads went through TCRdb reprocessing: fastp at Q25, MiXCR clone calling, in-frame beta chains kept. Under each unique CDR3 protein, matching rows form one entry showing the most common genes and DNA. TCRdb, not the original authors, processed these V and J calls. Present in this sample are 950,000 to 1,200,000 distinct CDR3 sequences, roughly two fifths of which were seen just once. Approximately 14% of the sample rests with the top ten.

Source material: blood. The receptor's source is a man between 18 and 35 years old in good health.

The CDR3: CASTRDPRSYEQYF. The bases read TGTGCCAGCACTCGGGACCCCCGCTCCTACGAGCAGTACTTC. The sequence joins TRBV12-3 or TRBV12-4 to TRBJ2-7; the D assignment is uncertain and may be TRBD1 or TRBD2, with 5 bases supporting each. From cysteine to phenylalanine, the CDR3 is 14 amino acids long. Of the read, only the CDR3 DNA is kept; its 42 bases are in frame from base 1. V is shortened by 7 bases, J by 0 bases, and the region joining them spans 13 bases.